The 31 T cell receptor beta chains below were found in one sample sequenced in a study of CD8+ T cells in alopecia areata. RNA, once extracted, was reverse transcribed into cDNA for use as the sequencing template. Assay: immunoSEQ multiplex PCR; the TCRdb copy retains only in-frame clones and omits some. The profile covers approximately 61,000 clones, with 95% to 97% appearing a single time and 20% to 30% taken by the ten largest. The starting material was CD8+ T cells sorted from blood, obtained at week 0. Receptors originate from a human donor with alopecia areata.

CDR3 nucleotides: TGCGCCAGCAGCTTGGGGGGACTTGAAGCTTTCTTT. As protein: CASSLGGLEAFF. The chain combines TRBV5-1 with TRBJ1-1, with D possibly being TRBD1 (5 bases). Germline lookup yields CDR1 SGHRS and CDR2 YFSETQ. The CDR3 has 12 residues. Trimming took 0 bases from V and 7 from J, leaving 7 bases between them.

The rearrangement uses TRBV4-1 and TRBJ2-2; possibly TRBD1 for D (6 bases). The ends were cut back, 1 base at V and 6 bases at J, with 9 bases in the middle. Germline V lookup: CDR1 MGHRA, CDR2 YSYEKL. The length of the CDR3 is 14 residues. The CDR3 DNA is TGCGCCAGCAGCCAAGGCCCAGGGGCCGGGGAGCTGTTTTTT. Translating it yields CASSQGPGAGELFF.

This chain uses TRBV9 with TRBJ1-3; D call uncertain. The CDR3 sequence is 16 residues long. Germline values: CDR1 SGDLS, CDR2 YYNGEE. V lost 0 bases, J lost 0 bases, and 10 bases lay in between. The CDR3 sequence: CASSVAAVLSGNTIYF. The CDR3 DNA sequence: TGTGCCAGCAGCGTAGCGGCAGTGCTCTCTGGAAACACCATATATTTT.

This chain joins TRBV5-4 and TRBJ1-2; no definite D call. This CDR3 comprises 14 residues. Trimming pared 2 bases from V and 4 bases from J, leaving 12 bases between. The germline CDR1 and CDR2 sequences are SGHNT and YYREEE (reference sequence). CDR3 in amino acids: CASSLKGEPYGYTF. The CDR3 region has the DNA TGTGCCAGCAGCTTAAAAGGCGAACCCTATGGCTACACCTTC.

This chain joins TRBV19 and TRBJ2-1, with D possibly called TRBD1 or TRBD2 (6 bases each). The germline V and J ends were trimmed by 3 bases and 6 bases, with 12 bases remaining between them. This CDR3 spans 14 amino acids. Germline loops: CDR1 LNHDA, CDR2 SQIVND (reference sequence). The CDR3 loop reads CASSISTGANEQFF. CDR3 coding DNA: TGTGCCAGTAGTATCTCGACGGGGGCCAATGAGCAGTTCTTC.

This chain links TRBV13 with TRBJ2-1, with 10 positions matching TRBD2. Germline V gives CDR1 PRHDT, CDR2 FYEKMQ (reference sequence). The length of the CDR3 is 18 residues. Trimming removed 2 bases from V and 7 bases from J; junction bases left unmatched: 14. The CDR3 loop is CASSLSLAGENSRNEQFF. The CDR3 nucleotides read TGTGCCAGCAGCTTATCTCTAGCGGGGGAAAACAGTCGGAATGAGCAGTTCTTC.

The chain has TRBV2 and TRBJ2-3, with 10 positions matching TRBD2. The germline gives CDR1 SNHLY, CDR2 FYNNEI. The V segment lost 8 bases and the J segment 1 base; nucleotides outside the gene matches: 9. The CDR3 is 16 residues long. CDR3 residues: CASGKSTSGGTDTQYF. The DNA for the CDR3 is TGTGCCAGCGGAAAGAGTACTAGCGGGGGCACAGATACGCAGTATTTT.

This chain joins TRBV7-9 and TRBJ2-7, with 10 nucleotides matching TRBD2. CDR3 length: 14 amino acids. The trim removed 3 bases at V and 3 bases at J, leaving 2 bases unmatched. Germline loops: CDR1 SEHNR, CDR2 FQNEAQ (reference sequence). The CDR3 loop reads CASSFASGGYEQYF. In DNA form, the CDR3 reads TGTGCCAGCAGCTTCGCTAGCGGGGGCTACGAGCAGTACTTC.

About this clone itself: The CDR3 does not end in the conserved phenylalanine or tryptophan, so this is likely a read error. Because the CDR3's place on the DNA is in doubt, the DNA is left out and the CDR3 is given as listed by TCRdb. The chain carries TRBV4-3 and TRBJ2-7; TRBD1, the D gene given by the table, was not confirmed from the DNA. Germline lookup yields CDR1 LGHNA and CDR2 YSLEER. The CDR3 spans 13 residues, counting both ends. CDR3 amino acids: CASSQDRGTGLVC.

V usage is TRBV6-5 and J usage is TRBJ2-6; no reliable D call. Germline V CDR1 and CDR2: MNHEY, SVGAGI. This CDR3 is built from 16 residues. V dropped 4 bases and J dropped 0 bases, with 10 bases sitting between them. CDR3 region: CASSFSVPSGANVLTF. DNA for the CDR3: TGTGCCAGCAGTTTTTCCGTTCCCTCTGGGGCCAACGTCCTGACTTTC.

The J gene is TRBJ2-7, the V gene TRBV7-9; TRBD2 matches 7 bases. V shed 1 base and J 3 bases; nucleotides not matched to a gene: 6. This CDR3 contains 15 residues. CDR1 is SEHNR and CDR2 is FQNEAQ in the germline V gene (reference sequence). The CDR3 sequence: CASSLGAGVNYEQYF. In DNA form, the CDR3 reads TGTGCCAGCAGCTTAGGTGCGGGGGTGAACTACGAGCAGTACTTC.

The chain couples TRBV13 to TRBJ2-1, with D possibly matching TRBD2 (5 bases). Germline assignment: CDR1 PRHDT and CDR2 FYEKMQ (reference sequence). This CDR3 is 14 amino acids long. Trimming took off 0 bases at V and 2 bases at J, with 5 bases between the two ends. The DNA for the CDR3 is TGTGCCAGCAGCTTAGGCGGGGCCTACAATGAGCAGTTCTTC. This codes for CASSLGGAYNEQFF.

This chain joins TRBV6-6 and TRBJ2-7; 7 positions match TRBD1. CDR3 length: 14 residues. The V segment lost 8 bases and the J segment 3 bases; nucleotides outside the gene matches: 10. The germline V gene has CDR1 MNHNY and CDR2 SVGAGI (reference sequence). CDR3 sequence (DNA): TGTGCCAGCCTACAGGGGTACTTTAGCTACGAGCAGTACTTC. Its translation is CASLQGYFSYEQYF.

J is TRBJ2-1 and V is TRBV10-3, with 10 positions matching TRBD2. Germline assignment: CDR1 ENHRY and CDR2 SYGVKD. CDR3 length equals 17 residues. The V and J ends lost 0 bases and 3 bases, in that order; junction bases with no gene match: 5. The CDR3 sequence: CAISESRASGGYNEQFF. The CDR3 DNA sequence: TGTGCCATCAGTGAGTCGAGGGCTAGCGGGGGCTACAATGAGCAGTTCTTC.

CDR3 sequence: CASSVSGTGHYEQYF. CDR3 nucleotides: TGTGCCAGCAGCGTGAGCGGGACAGGACACTACGAGCAGTACTTC. The chain joins TRBV7-3 to TRBJ2-7, with D possibly being TRBD1 (8 bases). The CDR3 runs to 15 residues. V was cut by 5 bases and J by 3 bases, with 17 bases left in between. Germline-derived CDR1 and CDR2 are SGHTA and FQGTGA.

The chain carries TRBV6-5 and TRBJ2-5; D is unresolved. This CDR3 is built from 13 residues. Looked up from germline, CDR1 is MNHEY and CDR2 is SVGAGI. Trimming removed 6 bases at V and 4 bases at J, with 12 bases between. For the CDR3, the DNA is TGTGCCAGCAGCCCAGACGGTACAGAGACCCAGTACTTC. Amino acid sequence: CASSPDGTETQYF.

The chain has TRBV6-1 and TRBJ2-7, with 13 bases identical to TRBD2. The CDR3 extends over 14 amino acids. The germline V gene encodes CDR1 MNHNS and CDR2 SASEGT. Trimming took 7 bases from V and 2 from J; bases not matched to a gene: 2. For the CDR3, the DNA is TGTGCCAGCATCGGGACTAGCGGGGCCTACGAGCAGTACTTC. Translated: CASIGTSGAYEQYF.

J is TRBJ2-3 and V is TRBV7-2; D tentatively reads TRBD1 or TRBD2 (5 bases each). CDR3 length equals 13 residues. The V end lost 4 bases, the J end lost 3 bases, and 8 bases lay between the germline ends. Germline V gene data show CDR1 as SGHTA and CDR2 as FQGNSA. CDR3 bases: TGTGCCAGCAGCTCCGGGGCTACAGATACGCAGTATTTT. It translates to CASSSGATDTQYF.

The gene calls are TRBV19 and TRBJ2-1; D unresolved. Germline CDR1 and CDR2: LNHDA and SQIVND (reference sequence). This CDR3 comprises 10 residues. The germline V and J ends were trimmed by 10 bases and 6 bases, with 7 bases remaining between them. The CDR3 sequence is CAKVPNEQFF. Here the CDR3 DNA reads TGTGCCAAAGTACCCAATGAGCAGTTCTTC.

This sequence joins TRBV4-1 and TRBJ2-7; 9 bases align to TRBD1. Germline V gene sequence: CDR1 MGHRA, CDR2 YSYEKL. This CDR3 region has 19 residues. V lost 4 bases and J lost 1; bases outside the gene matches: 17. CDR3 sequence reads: CASSLLGEKGQGGSYEQYF. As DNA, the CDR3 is TGCGCCAGCAGCCTCCTAGGAGAGAAGGGACAGGGTGGGTCCTACGAGCAGTACTTC.

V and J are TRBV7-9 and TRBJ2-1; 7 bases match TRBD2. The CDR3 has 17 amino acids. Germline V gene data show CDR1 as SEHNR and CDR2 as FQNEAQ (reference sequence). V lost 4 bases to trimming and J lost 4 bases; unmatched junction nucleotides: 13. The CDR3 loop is CASSSTVSSGYYNEQFF. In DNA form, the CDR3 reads TGTGCCAGCAGCTCCACCGTTTCTAGCGGCTATTACAATGAGCAGTTCTTC. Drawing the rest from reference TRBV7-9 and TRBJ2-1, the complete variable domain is DTGVSQNPRHKITKRGQNVTFRCDPISEHNRLYWYRQTLGQGPEFLTYFQNEAQLEKSRLLSDRFSAERPKGSFSTLEIQRTEQGDSAMYLCASSSTVSSGYYNEQFFGPGTRLTVL.

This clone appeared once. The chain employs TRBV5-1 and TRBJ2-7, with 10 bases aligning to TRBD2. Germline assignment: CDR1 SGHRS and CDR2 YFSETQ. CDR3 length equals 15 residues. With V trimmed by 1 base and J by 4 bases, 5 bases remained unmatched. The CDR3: CASSLSGGAVYEQYF. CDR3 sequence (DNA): TGCGCCAGCAGCTTGAGCGGGGGGGCCGTGTACGAGCAGTACTTC.

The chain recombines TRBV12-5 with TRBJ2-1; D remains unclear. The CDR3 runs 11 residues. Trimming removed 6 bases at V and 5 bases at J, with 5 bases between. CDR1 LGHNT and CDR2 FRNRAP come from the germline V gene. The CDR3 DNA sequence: TGTGCTAGTGGCCAGAACAATGAGCAGTTCTTC. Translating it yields CASGQNNEQFF.

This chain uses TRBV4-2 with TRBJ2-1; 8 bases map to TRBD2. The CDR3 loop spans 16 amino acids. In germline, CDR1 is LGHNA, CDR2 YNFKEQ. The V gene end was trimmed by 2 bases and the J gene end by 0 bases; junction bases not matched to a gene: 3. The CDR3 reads CASSQIAGSSYNEQFF. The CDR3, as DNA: TGTGCCAGCAGCCAAATAGCGGGGAGCTCCTACAATGAGCAGTTCTTC.

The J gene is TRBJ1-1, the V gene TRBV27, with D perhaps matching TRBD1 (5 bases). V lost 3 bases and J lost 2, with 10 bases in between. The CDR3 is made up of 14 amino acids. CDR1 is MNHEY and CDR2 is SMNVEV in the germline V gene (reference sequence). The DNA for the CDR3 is TGTGCCAGCAGTTTTAGGGGAGATAACACTGAAGCTTTCTTT. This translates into CASSFRGDNTEAFF.

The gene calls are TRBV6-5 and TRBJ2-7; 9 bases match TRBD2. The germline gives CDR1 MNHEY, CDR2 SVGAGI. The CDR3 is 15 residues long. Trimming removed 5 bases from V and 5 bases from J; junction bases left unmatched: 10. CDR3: CASSPRGGRLHEQYF. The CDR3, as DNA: TGTGCCAGCAGTCCGCGGGGGGGGCGGCTCCACGAGCAGTACTTC.

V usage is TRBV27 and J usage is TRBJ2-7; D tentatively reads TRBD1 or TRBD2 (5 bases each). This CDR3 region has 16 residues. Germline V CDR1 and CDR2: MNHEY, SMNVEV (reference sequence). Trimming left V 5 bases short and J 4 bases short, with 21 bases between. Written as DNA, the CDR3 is TGTGCCAGCAGTCTAATCGGGACCCAGAACCGTTACGAGCAGTACTTC. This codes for CASSLIGTQNRYEQYF.

CDR3 residues: CASSPALTGEGTGELFF. In nucleotides, the CDR3 is TGCGCCAGCAGCCCTGCGTTGACAGGGGAGGGCACCGGGGAGCTGTTTTTT. This chain connects TRBV5-1 to TRBJ2-2; tentative D call: TRBD1 (8 bases). V lost 4 bases, J lost 4 bases, and 20 bases lay in between. CDR3 length: 17 amino acids. From germline, CDR1 is SGHRS and CDR2 YFSETQ.

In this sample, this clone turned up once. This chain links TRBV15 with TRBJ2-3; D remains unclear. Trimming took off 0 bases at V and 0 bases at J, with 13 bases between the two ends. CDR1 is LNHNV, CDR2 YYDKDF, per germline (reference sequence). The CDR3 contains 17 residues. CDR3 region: CATSRDFGSFSTDTQYF. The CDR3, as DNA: TGTGCCACCAGCAGAGATTTCGGCTCGTTTAGCACAGATACGCAGTATTTT.

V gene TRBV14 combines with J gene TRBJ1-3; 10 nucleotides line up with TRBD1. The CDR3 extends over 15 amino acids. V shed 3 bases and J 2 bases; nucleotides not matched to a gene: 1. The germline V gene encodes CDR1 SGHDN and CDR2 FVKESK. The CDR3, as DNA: TGTGCCAGCAGCCAGGGGACAGGGGCTGGAAACACCATATATTTT. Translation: CASSQGTGAGNTIYF.

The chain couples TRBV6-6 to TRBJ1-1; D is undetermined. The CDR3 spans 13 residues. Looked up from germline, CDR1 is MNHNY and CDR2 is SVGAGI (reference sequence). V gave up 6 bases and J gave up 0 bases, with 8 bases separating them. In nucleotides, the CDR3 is TGTGCCAGCAGCCCCCCGTTGAACACTGAAGCTTTCTTT. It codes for CASSPPLNTEAFF.